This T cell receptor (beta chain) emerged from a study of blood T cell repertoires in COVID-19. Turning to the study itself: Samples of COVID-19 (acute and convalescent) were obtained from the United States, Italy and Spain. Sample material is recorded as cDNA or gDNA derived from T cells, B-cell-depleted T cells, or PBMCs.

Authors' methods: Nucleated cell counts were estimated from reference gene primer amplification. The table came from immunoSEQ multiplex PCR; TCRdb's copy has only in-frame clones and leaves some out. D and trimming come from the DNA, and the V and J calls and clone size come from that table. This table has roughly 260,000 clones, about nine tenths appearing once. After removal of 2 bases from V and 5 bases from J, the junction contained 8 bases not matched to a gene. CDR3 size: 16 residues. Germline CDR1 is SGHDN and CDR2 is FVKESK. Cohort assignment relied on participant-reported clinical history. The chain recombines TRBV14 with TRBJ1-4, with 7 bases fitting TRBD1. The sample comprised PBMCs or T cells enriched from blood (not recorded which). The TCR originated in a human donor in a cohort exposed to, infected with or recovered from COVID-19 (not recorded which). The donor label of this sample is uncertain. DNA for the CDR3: TGTGCCAGCAGCCAAACGGACAGGCGGCAGAATGAAAAACTGTTTTTT. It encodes CASSQTDRRQNEKLFF.